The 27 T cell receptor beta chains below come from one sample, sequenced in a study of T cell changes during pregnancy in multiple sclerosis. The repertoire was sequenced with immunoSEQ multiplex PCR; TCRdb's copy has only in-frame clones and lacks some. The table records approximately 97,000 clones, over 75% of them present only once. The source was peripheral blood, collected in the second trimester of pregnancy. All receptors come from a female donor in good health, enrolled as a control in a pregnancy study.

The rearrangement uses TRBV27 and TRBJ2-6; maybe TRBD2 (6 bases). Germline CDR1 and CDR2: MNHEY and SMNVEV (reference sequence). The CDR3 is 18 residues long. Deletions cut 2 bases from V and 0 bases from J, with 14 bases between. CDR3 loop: CASSLNGGHFSGANVLTF. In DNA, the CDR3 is TGTGCCAGCAGTTTAAACGGGGGTCACTTCTCTGGGGCCAACGTCCTGACTTTC. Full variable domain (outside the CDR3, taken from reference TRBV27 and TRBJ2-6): EAQVTQNPRYLITVTGKKLTVTCSQNMNHEYMSWYRQDPGLGLRQIYYSMNVEVTDKGDVPEGYKVSRKEKRNFPLILESPSPNQTSLYFCASSLNGGHFSGANVLTFGAGSRLTVL.

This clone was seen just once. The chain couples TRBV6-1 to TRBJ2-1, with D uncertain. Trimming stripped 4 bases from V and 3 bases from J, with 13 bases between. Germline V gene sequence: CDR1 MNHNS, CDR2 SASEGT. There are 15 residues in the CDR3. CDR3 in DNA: TGTGCCAGCAGTGCCCAAAGCCTGGTCTACAATGAGCAGTTCTTC. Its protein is CASSAQSLVYNEQFF.

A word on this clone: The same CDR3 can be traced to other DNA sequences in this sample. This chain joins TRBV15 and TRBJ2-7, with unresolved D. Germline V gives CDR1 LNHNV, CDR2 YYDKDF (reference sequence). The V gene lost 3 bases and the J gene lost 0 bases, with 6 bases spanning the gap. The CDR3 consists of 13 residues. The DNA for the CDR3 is TGTGCCACCAGCAGGGGCACCTCCTACGAGCAGTACTTC. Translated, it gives CATSRGTSYEQYF.

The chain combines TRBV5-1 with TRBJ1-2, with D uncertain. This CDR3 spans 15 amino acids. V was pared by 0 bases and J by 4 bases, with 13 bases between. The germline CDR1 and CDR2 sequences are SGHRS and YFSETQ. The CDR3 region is CASSLDAGQIYGYTF. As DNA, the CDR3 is TGCGCCAGCAGCTTGGATGCGGGCCAAATCTATGGCTACACCTTC.

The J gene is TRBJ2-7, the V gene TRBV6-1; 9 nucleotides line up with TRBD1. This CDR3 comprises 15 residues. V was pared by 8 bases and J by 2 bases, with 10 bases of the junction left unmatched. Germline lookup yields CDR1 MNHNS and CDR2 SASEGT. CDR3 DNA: TGTGCCAGCCAAACTTCCGGGACAGGGCCCTACGAGCAGTACTTC. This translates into CASQTSGTGPYEQYF.

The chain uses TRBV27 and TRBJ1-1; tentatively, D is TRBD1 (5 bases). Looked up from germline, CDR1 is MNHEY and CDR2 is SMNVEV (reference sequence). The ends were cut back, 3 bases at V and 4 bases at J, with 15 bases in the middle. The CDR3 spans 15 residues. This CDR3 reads CASSFRRGSGTEAFF. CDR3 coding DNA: TGTGCCAGCAGTTTTAGGCGGGGGTCGGGCACTGAAGCTTTCTTT.

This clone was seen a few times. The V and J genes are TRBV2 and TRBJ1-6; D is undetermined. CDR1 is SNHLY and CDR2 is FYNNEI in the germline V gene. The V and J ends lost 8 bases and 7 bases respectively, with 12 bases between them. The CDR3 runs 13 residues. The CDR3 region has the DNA TGTGCCAGCGGGTTTACAGAGAATTCACCCCTCCACTTT. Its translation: CASGFTENSPLHF.

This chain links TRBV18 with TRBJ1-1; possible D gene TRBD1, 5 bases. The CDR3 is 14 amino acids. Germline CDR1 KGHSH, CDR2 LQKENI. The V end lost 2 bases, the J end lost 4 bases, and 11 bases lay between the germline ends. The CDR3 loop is CASSPNAQGTEAFF. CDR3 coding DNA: TGTGCCAGCTCACCAAACGCCCAGGGCACTGAAGCTTTCTTT.

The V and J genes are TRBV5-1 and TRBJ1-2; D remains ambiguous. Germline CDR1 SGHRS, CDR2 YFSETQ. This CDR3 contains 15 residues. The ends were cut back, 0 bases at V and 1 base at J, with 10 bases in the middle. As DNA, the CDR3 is TGCGCCAGCAGCTTGGTGGAGCAGAGTAACTATGGCTACACCTTC. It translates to CASSLVEQSNYGYTF.

The CDR3 reads CAWGALDTEAFF. The CDR3 DNA is TGTGCCTGGGGGGCCTTGGACACTGAAGCTTTCTTT. The V call is TRBV30, the J call TRBJ1-1; tentatively, D is TRBD1 (5 bases). Trimming pared 5 bases from V and 3 bases from J, leaving 10 bases between. The CDR3 has 12 residues. Per the germline V gene, CDR1 is GTSNPN and CDR2 is SVGIG (reference sequence). Together with reference TRBV30 and TRBJ1-1, the CDR3 gives the full variable domain: SQTIHQWPATLVQPVGSPLSLECTVEGTSNPNLYWYRQAAGRGLQLLFYSVGIGQISSEVPQNLSASRPQDRQFILSSKKLLLSDSGFYLCAWGALDTEAFFGQGTRLTVV.

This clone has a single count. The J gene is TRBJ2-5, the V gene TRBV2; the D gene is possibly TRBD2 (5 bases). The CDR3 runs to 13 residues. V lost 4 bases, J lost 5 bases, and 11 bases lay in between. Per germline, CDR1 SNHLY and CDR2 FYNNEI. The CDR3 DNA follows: TGTGCCAGCAGTGTGCGCCAGCGGGAGACCCAGTACTTC. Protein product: CASSVRQRETQYF.

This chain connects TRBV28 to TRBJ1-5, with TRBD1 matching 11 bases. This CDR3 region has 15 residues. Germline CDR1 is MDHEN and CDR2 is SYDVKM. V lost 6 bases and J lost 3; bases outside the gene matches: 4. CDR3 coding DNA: TGTGCCAGCAGCCGGGACAGGGGGTACAATCAGCCCCAGCATTTT. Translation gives CASSRDRGYNQPQHF.

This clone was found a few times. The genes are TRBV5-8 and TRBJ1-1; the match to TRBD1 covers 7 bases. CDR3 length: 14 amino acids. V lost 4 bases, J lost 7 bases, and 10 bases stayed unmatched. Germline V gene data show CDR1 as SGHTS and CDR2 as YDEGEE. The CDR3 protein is CASSHDRVDYEAFF. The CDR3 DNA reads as TGTGCCAGCAGCCACGACAGGGTGGACTATGAAGCTTTCTTT.

The CDR3, as DNA: TGTGCCAGCAGTTTTTCGGGACAGGGAAATGAAGCTTTCTTT. Translation gives CASSFSGQGNEAFF. The V gene is TRBV6-5, the J gene TRBJ1-1; 9 bases agree with TRBD1. J lost 7 bases, V lost 4 bases, and 7 bases had no gene match. Germline CDR1 and CDR2: MNHEY and SVGAGI. The CDR3 has 14 amino acids.

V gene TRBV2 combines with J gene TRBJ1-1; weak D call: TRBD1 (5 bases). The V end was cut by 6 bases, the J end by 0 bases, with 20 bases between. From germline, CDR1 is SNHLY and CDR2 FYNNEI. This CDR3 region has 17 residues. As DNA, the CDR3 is TGTGCCAGCAGAGACACCACCCGGGGGGTCATGAACACTGAAGCTTTCTTT. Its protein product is CASRDTTRGVMNTEAFF.

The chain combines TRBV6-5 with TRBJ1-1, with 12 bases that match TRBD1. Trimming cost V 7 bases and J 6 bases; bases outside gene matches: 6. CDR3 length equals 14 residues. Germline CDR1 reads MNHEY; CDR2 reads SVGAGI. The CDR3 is CASIRGQGASEAFF. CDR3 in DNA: TGTGCCAGCATCCGGGGACAGGGGGCTTCTGAAGCTTTCTTT.

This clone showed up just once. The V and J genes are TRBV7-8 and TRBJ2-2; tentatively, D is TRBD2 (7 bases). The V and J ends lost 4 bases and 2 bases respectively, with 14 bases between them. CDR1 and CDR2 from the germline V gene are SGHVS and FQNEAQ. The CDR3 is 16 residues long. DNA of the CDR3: TGTGCCAGCAGCTCTAACGCGGGGGCCAACACCGGGGAGCTGTTTTTT. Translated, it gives CASSSNAGANTGELFF. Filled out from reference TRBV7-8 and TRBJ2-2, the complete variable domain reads GAGVSQSPRYKVAKRGQDVALRCDPISGHVSLFWYQQALGQGPEFLTYFQNEAQLDKSGLPSDRFFAERPEGSVSTLKIQRTQQEDSAVYLCASSSNAGANTGELFFGEGSRLTVL.

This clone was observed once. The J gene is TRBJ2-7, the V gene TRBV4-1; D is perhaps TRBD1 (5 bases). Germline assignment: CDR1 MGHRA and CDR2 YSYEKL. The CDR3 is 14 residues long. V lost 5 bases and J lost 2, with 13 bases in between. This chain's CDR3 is CASSYEGAPYEQYF. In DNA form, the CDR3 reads TGCGCCAGCAGCTACGAAGGGGCTCCCTACGAGCAGTACTTC.

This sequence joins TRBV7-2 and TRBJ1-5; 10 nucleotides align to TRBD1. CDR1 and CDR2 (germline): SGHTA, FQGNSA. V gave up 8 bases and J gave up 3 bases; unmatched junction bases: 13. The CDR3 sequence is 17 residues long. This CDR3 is CASRPGTGAPYNQPQHF. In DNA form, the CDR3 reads TGTGCCAGCCGGCCCGGGACAGGGGCGCCTTACAATCAGCCCCAGCATTTT. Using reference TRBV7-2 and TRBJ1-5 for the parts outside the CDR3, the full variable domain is GAGVSQSPSNKVTEKGKDVELRCDPISGHTALYWYRQSLGQGLEFLIYFQGNSAPDKSGLPSDRFSAERTGGSVSTLTIQRTQQEDSAVYLCASRPGTGAPYNQPQHFGDGTRLSIL.

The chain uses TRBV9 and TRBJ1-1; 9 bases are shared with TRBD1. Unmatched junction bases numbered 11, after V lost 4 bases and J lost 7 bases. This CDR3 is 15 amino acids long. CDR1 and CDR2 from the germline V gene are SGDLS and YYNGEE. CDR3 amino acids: CASSPGDRGVFEAFF. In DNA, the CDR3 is TGTGCCAGCAGCCCCGGTGACAGGGGGGTTTTTGAAGCTTTCTTT.

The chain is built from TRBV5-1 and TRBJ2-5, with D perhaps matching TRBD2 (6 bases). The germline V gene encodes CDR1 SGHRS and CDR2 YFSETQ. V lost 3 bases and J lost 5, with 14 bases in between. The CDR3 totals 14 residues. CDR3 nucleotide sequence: TGCGCCAGCAGCTCCGGCCCTGGGGGGGAGACCCAGTACTTC. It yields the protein CASSSGPGGETQYF.

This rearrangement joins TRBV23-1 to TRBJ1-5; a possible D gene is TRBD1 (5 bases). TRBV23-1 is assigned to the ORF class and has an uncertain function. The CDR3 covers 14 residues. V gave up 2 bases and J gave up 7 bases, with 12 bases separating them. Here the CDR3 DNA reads TGCGCCAGCAGTCAAGAGGTAGGGGTGCAGCCCCAGCATTTT. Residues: CASSQEVGVQPQHF.

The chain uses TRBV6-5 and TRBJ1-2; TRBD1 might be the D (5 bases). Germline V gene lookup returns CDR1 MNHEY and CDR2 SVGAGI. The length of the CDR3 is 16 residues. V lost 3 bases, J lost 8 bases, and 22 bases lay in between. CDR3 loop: CASSYSRTITGGGYTF. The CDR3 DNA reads TGTGCCAGCAGTTATTCCAGGACTATCACTGGGGGAGGCTACACCTTC.

The CDR3 loop is CASSPLVPGQGSSTEAFF. The CDR3 DNA reads as TGTGCCAGCTCACCTCTAGTCCCGGGACAGGGGTCGAGCACTGAAGCTTTCTTT. The chain joins TRBV18 to TRBJ1-1; the match to TRBD1 covers 10 bases. The CDR3 has 18 amino acids. V trimming: 3 bases; J trimming: 4 bases; junction bases outside the gene matches: 14. Germline V lookup: CDR1 KGHSH, CDR2 LQKENI.

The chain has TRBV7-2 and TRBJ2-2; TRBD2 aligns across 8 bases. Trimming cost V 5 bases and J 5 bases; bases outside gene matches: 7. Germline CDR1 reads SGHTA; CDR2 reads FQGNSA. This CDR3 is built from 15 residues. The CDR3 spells CASSRLARVTGELFF. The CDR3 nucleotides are TGTGCCAGCAGCCGACTAGCGCGAGTTACCGGGGAGCTGTTTTTT. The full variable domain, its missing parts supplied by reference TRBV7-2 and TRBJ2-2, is GAGVSQSPSNKVTEKGKDVELRCDPISGHTALYWYRQSLGQGLEFLIYFQGNSAPDKSGLPSDRFSAERTGGSVSTLTIQRTQQEDSAVYLCASSRLARVTGELFFGEGSRLTVL.

The CDR3 DNA reads TGTGCCAGCAGTTTCGCCGACAGGGGGTATTCACCCCTCCACTTT. Translation gives CASSFADRGYSPLHF. The chain combines TRBV27 with TRBJ1-6, with 9 nucleotides matching TRBD1. The CDR3 totals 15 residues. Germline V gene data show CDR1 as MNHEY and CDR2 as SMNVEV (reference sequence). The trim removed 3 bases at V and 8 bases at J, leaving 5 bases unmatched.

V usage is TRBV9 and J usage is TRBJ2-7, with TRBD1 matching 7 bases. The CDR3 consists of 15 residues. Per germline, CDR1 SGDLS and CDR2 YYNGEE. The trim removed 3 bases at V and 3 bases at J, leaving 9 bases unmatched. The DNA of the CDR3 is TGTGCCAGCAGCGCCCGACAGGGAACCTACTACGAGCAGTACTTC. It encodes CASSARQGTYYEQYF.